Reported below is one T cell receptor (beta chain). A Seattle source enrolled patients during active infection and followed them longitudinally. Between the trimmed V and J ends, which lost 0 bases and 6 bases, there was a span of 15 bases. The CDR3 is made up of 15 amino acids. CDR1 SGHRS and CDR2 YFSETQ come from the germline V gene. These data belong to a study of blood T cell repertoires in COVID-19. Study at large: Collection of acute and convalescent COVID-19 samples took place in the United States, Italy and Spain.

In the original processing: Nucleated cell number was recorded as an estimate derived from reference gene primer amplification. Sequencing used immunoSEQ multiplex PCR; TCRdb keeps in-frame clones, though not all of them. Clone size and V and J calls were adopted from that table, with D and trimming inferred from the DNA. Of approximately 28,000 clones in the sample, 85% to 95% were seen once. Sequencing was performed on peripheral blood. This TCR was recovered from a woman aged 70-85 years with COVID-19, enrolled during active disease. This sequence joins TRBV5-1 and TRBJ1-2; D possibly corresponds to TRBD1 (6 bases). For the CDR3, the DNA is TGCGCCAGCAGCTTGGGCCCCGGACAGACCGATGGCTACACCTTC. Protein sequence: CASSLGPGQTDGYTF.